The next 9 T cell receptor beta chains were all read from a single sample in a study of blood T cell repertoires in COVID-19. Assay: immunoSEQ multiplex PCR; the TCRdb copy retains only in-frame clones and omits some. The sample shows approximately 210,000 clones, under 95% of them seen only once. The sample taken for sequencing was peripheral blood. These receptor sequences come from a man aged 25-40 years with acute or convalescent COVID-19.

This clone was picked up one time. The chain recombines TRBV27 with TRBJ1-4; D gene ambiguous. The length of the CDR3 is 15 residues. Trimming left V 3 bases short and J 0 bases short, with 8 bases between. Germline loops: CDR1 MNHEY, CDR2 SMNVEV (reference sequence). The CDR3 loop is CASSLVSATNEKLFF. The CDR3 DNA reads TGTGCCAGCAGTTTGGTCAGCGCAACTAATGAAAAACTGTTTTTT.

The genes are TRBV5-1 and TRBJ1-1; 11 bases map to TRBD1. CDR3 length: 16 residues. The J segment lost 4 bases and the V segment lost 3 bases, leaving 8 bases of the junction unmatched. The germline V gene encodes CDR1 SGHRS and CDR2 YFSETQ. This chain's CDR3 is CASSSGQGARVTEAFF. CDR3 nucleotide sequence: TGCGCCAGCAGCTCCGGACAGGGGGCGCGAGTCACTGAAGCTTTCTTT.

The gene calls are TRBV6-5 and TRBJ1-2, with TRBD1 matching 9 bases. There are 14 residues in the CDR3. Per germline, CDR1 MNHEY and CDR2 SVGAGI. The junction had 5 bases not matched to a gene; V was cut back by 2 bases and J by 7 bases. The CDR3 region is CASSYLTGGSGYTF. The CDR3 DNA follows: TGTGCCAGCAGTTACCTAACAGGGGGCAGTGGCTACACCTTC.

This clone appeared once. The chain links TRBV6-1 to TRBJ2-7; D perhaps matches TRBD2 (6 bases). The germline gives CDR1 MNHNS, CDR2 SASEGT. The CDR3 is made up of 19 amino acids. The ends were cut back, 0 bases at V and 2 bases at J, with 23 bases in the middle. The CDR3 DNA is TGTGCCAGCAGTGAAGCGCCGGGATGGTGGGGGGACCAAGCCTACGAGCAGTACTTC. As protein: CASSEAPGWWGDQAYEQYF.

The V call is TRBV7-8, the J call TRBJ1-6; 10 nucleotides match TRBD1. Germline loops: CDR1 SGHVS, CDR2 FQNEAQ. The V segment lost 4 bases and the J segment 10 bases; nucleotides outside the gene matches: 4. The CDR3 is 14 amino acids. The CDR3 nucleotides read TGTGCCAGCAGCTGGGGACAGGGGAGCTCACCCCTCCACTTT. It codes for CASSWGQGSSPLHF.

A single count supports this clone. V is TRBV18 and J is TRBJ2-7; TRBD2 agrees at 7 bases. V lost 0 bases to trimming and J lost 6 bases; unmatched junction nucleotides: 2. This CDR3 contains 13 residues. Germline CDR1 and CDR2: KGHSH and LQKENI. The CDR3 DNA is TGTGCCAGCTCACCACCCGCGGGAGCCGAGCAGTACTTC. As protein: CASSPPAGAEQYF.

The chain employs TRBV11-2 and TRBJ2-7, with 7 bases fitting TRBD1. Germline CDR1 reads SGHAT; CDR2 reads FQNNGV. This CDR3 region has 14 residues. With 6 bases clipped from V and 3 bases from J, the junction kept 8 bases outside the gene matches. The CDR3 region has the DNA TGTGCCAGCAGACAAACAGGGGAACGCTACGAGCAGTACTTC. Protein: CASRQTGERYEQYF.

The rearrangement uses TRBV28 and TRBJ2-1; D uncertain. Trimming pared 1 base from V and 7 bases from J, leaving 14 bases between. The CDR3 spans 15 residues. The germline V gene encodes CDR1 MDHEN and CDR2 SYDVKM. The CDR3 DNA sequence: TGTGCCAGCAGTTTATTCTCCGCTGGCGGTAATGAGCAGTTCTTC. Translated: CASSLFSAGGNEQFF.

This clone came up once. The CDR3 is CASRTGPAGQPQHF. DNA of the CDR3: TGTGCCAGCAGAACAGGTCCTGCGGGGCAGCCCCAGCATTTT. The gene calls are TRBV28 and TRBJ1-5; D might be TRBD1 (5 bases). Between the trimmed V and J ends, which lost 6 bases and 7 bases, there was a span of 16 bases. There are 14 residues in the CDR3. Germline V gene sequence: CDR1 MDHEN, CDR2 SYDVKM.